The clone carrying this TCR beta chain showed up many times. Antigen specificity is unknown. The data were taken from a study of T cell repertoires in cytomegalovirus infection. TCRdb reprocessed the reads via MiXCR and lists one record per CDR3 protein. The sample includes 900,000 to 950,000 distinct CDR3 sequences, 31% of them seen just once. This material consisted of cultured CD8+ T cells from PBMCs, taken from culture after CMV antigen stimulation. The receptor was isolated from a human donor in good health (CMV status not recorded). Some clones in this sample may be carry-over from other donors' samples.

CDR3 protein: CASGLGDPHTDTQYF. CDR3 bases: TGTGCTAGTGGTTTGGGCGATCCGCACACAGATACGCAGTATTTT. The V and J genes are TRBV12-5 and TRBJ2-3; D is uncertain. Germline V gene data show CDR1 as LGHNT and CDR2 as FRNRAP. The CDR3 has 15 amino acids. Between the trimmed V and J ends, which lost 1 base and 2 bases, there was a span of 10 bases.